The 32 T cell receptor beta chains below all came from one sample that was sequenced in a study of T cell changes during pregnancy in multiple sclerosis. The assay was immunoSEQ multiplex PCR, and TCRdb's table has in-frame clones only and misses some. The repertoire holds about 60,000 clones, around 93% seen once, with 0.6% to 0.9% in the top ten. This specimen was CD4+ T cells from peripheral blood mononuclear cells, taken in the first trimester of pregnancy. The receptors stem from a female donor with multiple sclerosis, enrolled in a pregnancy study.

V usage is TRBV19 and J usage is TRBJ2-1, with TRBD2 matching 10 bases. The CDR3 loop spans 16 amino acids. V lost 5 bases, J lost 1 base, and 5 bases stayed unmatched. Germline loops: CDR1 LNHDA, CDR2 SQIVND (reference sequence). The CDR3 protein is CASSLAGLASYNEQFF. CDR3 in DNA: TGTGCCAGTAGTCTTGCGGGACTAGCGTCCTACAATGAGCAGTTCTTC. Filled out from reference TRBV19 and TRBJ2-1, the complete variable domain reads DGGITQSPKYLFRKEGQNVTLSCEQNLNHDAMYWYRQDPGQGLRLIYYSQIVNDFQKGDIAEGYSVSREKKESFPLTVTSAQKNPTAFYLCASSLAGLASYNEQFFGPGTRLTVL.

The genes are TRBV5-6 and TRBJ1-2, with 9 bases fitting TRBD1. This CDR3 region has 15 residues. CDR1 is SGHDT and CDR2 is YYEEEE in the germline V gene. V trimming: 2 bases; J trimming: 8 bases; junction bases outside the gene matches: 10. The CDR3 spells CASSFLNRGRLGYTF. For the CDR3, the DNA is TGTGCCAGCAGCTTTCTTAACAGGGGGCGTCTCGGCTACACCTTC.

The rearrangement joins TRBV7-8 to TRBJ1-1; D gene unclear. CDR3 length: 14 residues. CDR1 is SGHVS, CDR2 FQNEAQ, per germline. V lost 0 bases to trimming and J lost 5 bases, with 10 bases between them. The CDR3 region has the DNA TGTGCCAGCAGCTTAGCGTCCGGGGTAACTGAAGCTTTCTTT. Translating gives CASSLASGVTEAFF. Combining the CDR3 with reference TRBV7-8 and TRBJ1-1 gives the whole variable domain GAGVSQSPRYKVAKRGQDVALRCDPISGHVSLFWYQQALGQGPEFLTYFQNEAQLDKSGLPSDRFFAERPEGSVSTLKIQRTQQEDSAVYLCASSLASGVTEAFFGQGTRLTVV.

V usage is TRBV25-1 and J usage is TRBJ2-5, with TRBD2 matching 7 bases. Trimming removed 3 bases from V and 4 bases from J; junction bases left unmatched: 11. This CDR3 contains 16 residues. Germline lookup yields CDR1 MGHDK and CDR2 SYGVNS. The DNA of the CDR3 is TGTGCCAGCAGTGACCAGCGGGGTCCCGGGTTAGAGACCCAGTACTTC. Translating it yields CASSDQRGPGLETQYF.

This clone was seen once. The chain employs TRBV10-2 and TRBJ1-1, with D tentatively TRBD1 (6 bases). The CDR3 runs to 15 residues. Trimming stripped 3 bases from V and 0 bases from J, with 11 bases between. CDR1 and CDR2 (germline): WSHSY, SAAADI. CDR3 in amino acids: CASSDRDKLNTEAFF. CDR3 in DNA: TGCGCCAGCAGTGACCGGGACAAACTGAACACTGAAGCTTTCTTT.

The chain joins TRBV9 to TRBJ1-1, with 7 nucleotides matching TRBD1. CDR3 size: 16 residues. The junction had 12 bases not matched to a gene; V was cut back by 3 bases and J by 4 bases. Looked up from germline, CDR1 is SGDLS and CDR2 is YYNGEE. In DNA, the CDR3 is TGTGCCAGCAGCGCGGAAGGGGGCCGAGTCGGCACTGAAGCTTTCTTT. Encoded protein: CASSAEGGRVGTEAFF. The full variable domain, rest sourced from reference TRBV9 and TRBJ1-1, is DSGVTQTPKHLITATGQRVTLRCSPRSGDLSVYWYQQSLDQGLQFLIQYYNGEERAKGNILERFSAQQFPDLHSELNLSSLELGDSALYFCASSAEGGRVGTEAFFGQGTRLTVV.

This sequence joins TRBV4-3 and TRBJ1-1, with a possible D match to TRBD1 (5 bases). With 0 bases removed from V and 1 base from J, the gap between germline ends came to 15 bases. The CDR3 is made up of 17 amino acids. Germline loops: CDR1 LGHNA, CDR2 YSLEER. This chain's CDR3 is CASSQDRQGGGNTEAFF. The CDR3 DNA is TGCGCCAGCAGCCAAGATAGGCAGGGAGGAGGGAACACTGAAGCTTTCTTT.

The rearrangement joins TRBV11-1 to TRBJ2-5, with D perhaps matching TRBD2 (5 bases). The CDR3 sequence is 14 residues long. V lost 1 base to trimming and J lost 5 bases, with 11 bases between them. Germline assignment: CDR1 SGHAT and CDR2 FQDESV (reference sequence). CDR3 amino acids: CASSLGGNRETQYF. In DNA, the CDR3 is TGTGCCAGCAGCTTAGGAGGGAACCGGGAGACCCAGTACTTC.

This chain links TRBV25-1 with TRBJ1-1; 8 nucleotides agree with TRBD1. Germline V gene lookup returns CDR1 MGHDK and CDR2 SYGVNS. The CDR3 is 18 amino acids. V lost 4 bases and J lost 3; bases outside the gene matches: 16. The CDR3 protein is CASSAHGGGRGLYTEAFF. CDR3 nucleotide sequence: TGTGCCAGCAGTGCCCATGGGGGAGGCAGGGGGCTGTACACTGAAGCTTTCTTT. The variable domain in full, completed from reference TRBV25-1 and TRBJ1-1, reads EADIYQTPRYLVIGTGKKITLECSQTMGHDKMYWYQQDPGMELHLIHYSYGVNSTEKGDLSSESTVSRIRTEHFPLTLESARPSHTSQYLCASSAHGGGRGLYTEAFFGQGTRLTVV.

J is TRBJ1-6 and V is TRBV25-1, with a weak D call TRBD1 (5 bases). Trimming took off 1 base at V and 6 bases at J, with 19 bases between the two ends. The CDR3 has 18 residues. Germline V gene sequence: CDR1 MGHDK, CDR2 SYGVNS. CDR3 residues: CASSEFIAGKFGNSPLHF. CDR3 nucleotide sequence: TGTGCCAGCAGTGAATTTATCGCAGGGAAGTTTGGTAATTCACCCCTCCACTTT.

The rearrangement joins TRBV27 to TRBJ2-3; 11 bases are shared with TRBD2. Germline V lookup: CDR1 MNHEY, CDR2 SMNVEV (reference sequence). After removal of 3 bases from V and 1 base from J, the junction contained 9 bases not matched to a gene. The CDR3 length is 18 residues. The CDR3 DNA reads TGTGCCAGCAGTTTCATACCCACTAGCGGGGGCCGCACAGATACGCAGTATTTT. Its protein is CASSFIPTSGGRTDTQYF.

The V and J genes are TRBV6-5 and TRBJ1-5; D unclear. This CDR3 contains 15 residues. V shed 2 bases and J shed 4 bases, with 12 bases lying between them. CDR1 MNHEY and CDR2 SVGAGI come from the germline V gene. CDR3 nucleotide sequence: TGTGCCAGCAGTTACGACGGACGGAGGAATCAGCCCCAGCATTTT. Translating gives CASSYDGRRNQPQHF.

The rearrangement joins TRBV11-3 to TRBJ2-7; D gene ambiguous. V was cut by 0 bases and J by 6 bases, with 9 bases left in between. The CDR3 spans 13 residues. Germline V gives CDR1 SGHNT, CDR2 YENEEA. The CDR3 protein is CASSLEDSSEQYF. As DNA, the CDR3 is TGTGCCAGCAGCTTAGAAGACTCTTCCGAGCAGTACTTC.

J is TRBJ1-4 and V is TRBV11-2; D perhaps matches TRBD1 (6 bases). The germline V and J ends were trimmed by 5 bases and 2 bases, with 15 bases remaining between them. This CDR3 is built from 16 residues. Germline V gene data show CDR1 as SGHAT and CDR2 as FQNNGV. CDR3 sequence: CASSRLGGATNEKLFF. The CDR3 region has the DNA TGTGCCAGCAGCCGGCTTGGGGGGGCTACTAATGAAAAACTGTTTTTT.

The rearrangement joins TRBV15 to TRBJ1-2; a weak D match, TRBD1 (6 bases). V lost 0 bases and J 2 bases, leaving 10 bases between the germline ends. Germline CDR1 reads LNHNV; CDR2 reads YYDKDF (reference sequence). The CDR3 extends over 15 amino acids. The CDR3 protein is CATSRDGQGNYGYTF. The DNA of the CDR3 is TGTGCCACCAGCAGAGATGGGCAGGGGAACTATGGCTACACCTTC.

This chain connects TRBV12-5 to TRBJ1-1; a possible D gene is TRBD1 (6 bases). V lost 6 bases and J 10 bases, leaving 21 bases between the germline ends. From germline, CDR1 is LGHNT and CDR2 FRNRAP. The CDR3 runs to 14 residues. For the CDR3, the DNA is TGTGCTAGTGGAAAACGGGGCGCCGAAGGGGGAGCTTTCTTT. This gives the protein CASGKRGAEGGAFF.

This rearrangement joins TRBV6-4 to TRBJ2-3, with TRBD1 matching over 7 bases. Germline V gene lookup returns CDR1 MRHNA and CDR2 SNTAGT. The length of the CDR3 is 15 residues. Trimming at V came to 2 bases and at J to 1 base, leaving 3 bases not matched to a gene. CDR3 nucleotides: TGTGCCAGCAGTGACAAGGGGGCGGGCACAGATACGCAGTATTTT. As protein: CASSDKGAGTDTQYF.

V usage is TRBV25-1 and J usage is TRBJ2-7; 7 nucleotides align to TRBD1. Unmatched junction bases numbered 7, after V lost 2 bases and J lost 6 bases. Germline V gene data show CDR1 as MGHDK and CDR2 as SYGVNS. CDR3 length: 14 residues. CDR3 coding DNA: TGTGCCAGCAGTGAACTGGGACAGCTGAGCGAGCAGTACTTC. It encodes CASSELGQLSEQYF.

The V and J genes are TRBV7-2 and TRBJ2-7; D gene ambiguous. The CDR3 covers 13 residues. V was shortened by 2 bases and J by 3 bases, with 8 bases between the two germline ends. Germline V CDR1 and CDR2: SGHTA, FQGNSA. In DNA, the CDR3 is TGTGCCAGCAGCTTATACAGCAACTACGAGCAGTACTTC. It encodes CASSLYSNYEQYF.

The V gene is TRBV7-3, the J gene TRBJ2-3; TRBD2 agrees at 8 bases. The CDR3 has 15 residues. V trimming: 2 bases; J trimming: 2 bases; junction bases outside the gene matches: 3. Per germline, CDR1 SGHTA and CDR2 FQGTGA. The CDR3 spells CASSLGGGYTDTQYF. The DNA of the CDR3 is TGTGCCAGCAGCTTAGGCGGGGGGTACACAGATACGCAGTATTTT.

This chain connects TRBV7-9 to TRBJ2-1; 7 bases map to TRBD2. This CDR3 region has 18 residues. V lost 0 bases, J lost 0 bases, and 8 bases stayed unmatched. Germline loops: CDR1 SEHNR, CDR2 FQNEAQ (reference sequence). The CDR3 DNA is TGTGCCAGCAGCTTAGCGCCGGGAGGCGGGGGCTCCTACAATGAGCAGTTCTTC. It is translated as CASSLAPGGGGSYNEQFF.

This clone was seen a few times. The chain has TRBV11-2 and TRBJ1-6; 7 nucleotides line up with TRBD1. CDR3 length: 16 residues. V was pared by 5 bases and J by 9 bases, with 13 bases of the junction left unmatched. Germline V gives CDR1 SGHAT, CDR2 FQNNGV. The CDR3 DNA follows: TGTGCCAGCAGCCTTAAGGGACAGCAAGTTGGTTCACCCCTCCACTTT. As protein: CASSLKGQQVGSPLHF.

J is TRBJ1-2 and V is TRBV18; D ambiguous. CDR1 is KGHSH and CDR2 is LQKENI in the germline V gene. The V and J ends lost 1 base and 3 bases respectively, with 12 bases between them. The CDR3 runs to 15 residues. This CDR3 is CASSPLGGLDYGYTF. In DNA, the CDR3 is TGTGCCAGCTCACCACTAGGAGGCCTTGACTATGGCTACACCTTC. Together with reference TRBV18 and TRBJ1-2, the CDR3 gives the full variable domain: NAGVMQNPRHLVRRRGQEARLRCSPMKGHSHVYWYRQLPEEGLKFMVYLQKENIIDESGMPKERFSAEFPKEGPSILRIQQVVRGDSAAYFCASSPLGGLDYGYTFGSGTRLTVV.

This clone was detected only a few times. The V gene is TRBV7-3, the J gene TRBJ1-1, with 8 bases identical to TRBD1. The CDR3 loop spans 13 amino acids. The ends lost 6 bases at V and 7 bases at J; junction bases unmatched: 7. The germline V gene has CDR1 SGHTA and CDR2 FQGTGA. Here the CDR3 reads CASRFPGQGEAFF. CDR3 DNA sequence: TGTGCCAGCAGGTTTCCCGGACAGGGTGAAGCTTTCTTT.

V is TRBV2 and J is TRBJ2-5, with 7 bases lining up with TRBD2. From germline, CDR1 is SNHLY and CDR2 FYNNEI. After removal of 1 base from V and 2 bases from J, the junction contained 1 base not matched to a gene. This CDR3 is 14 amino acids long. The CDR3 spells CASSEERGQETQYF. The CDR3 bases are TGTGCCAGCAGTGAAGAGCGGGGACAAGAGACCCAGTACTTC.

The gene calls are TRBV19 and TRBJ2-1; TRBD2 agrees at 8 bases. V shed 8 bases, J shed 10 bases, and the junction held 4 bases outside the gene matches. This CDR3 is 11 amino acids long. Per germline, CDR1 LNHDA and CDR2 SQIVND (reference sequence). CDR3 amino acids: CASPLAGEQFF. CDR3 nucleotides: TGTGCCAGTCCTTTAGCGGGAGAGCAGTTCTTC.

CDR3 residues: CATSRDLLAGGSEQFF. The CDR3 DNA reads TGTGCCACCAGCAGAGATTTGCTAGCGGGGGGGAGTGAGCAGTTCTTC. This chain uses TRBV15 with TRBJ2-1, with 12 bases aligning to TRBD2. V lost 0 bases, J lost 9 bases, and 6 bases stayed unmatched. This CDR3 contains 16 residues. Germline V gene lookup returns CDR1 LNHNV and CDR2 YYDKDF (reference sequence).

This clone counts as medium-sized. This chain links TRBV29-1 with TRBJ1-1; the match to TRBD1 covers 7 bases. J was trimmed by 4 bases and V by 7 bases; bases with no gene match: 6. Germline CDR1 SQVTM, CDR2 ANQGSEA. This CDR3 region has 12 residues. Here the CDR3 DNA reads TGCAGCGCCAAGACAGGGCCCACTGAAGCTTTCTTT. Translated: CSAKTGPTEAFF.

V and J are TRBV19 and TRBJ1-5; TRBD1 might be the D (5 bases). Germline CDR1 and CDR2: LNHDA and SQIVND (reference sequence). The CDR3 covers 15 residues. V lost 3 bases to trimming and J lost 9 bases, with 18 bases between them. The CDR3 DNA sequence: TGTGCCAGTAGTATTGAGAGCCTAGGGGTTGGGCCCCAGCATTTT. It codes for CASSIESLGVGPQHF.

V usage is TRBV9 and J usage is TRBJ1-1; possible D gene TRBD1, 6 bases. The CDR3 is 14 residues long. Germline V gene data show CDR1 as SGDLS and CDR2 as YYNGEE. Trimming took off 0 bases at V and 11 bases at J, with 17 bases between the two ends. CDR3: CASSVEGVLGKAFF. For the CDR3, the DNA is TGTGCCAGCAGCGTAGAGGGGGTTTTGGGGAAGGCTTTCTTT.

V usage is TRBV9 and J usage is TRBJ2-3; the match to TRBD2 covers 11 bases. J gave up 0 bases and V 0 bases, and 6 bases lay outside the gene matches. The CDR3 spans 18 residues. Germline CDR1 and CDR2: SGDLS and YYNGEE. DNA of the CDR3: TGTGCCAGCAGCGTAGAACTAGCGGGGGCCGCTAGCACAGATACGCAGTATTTT. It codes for CASSVELAGAASTDTQYF.

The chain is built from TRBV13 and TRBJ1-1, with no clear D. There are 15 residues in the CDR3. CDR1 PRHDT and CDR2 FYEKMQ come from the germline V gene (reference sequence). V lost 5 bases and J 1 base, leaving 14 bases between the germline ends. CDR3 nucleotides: TGTGCCAGCAGCCTTCCCGGACTCAGGAACACTGAAGCTTTCTTT. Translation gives CASSLPGLRNTEAFF.